This is a list of T cell receptor beta chains from one sample in a study of CD8 T cells in Susac syndrome. MiXCR was run by TCRdb on the immunoSEQ multiplex PCR reads, yielding one entry per CDR3 protein. The repertoire has around 300,000 distinct CDR3 sequences, approximately 85% of them found once; the top ten carry roughly 0.21%. The source material was CD8+ T cells from PBMCs. The receptors were gathered from a human donor with multiple sclerosis. Each CDR3 is given with its conserved first and last residue. Not every row has a clone size; where given, it reads once, few, many or a size class.

j_gene | v_gene | abundance | len | CDR3aa
TRBJ2-3 | TRBV28 | - | 16 | CASSFWVSGSTDTQYF
TRBJ1-4 | TRBV12-3/TRBV12-4 | once | 14 | CASSPETGHEKLFF
TRBJ2-7 | TRBV7-9 | - | 14 | CASSEVDRSYEQYF
TRBJ2-1 | TRBV9 | - | 13 | CASSGGESSEQFF
TRBJ2-7 | TRBV5-6 | once | 15 | CASSFPGGYFYEQYF
TRBJ1-2 | TRBV28 | - | 13 | CASSFLLQWSYTF
TRBJ2-1 | TRBV12-3/TRBV12-4 | - | 13 | CASTAGAYNEQFF
TRBJ2-3 | TRBV4-3 | - | 17 | CASSQDFPSGRPDTQYF
TRBJ2-1 | TRBV4-3 | few | 15 | CASSQVGLAKNEQFF
TRBJ2-1 | TRBV7-2 | - | 16 | CASSRRTSGGYNEQFF
TRBJ2-1 | TRBV4-3 | - | 19 | CASSQTWGARQGLHNEQFF
TRBJ2-7 | TRBV27 | - | 14 | CASSLMGVRYEQYF
TRBJ2-3 | TRBV3-1 | - | 15 | CASSQASGTADTQYF
TRBJ2-5 | TRBV7-8 | - | 15 | CASSLFPQPRETQYF
TRBJ1-1 | TRBV20-1 | few | 17 | CSARDRGQGAKNTEAFF
TRBJ1-2 | TRBV7-9 | - | 14 | CASSPITGDYGYTF
TRBJ2-6 | TRBV27 | - | 16 | CASSLSRSSGANVLTF
TRBJ2-1 | TRBV6-1 | - | 17 | CASTEIPDRLPGNEQFF
TRBJ2-7 | TRBV11-2 | once | 16 | CASSLVLAGPSYEQYF
TRBJ1-5 | TRBV28 | - | 15 | CASSFPRPGNQPQHF
TRBJ1-1 | TRBV7-9 | - | 15 | CASSLVRGQDTEAFF
TRBJ2-1 | TRBV28 | - | 15 | CASSYSGSTYNEQFF
TRBJ2-4 | TRBV30 | - | 12 | CAWRGLGDIQYF
TRBJ2-6 | TRBV7-6 | - | 15 | CASSPIPSGANVLTF
TRBJ2-1 | TRBV27 | - | 17 | CATQRYTTGPPGNEQFF
TRBJ2-1 | TRBV12-3/TRBV12-4 | once | 15 | CASSSLRGTEGEQFF
TRBJ2-1 | TRBV4-1 | - | 16 | CASSRTLAGGPGEQFF
TRBJ2-4 | TRBV11-2 | - | 16 | CASSLDPLRGLDIQYF
TRBJ2-2 | TRBV28 | few | 17 | CASSLETGGANTGELFF
TRBJ1-2 | TRBV20-1 | once | 18 | CSAGEVWEEAWAGYGYTF
TRBJ1-1 | TRBV20-1 | - | 16 | CSASNSLGDMNTEAFF
TRBJ2-7 | TRBV10-2 | - | 14 | CASSEVKTAYEQYF
TRBJ2-7 | TRBV28 | - | 16 | CASSSPGQGAPYEQYF
TRBJ1-4 | TRBV19 | - | 13 | CASRQGRSEKLFF
TRBJ1-1 | TRBV27 | - | 13 | CASSLIYYTEAFF
TRBJ1-2 | TRBV5-4 | - | 15 | CASHNNGVVYYGYTF
TRBJ1-2 | TRBV30 | - | 12 | CAWTPDVYGYTF
TRBJ2-5 | TRBV2 | - | 10 | CASSAETQCF
TRBJ2-7 | TRBV4-3 | - | 15 | CASSQQAEYSYEQYF
TRBJ1-2 | TRBV6-2/TRBV6-3 | - | 15 | CASSYSGTGVYGYTF
TRBJ2-2 | TRBV7-2 | - | 15 | CASSFGGGPTGELFF
TRBJ2-5 | TRBV28 | - | 15 | CASSPLSRGEETQYF
TRBJ2-7 | TRBV27 | - | 14 | CASSLRLAGGEQYF
TRBJ1-1 | TRBV27 | - | 15 | CASSNSAGAGTEAFF
TRBJ2-7 | TRBV20-1 | once | 14 | CSASETANPYEQYF
TRBJ2-1 | TRBV7-8 | - | 17 | CASSLDLAESSYNEQFF
TRBJ2-4 | TRBV5-1 | - | 16 | CASSSKGQRDKNIQYF
TRBJ2-7 | TRBV29-1 | - | 14 | CSVTRTSGPHEQYF
TRBJ2-2 | TRBV7-2 | - | 17 | CASSLDGGRSHTGELFF
TRBJ2-7 | TRBV7-9 | - | 18 | CASSLTGTSGGVSYEQYF
TRBJ1-3 | TRBV7-9 | once | 17 | CASSLRTTGGTGNTIYF
TRBJ2-2 | TRBV9 | - | 15 | CASSGFRRNTGELFF
TRBJ2-7 | TRBV7-9 | - | 15 | CASSLAQGVSVEQYF
TRBJ2-7 | TRBV27 | - | 16 | CASSLHSGGASYEQYF
TRBJ2-7 | TRBV28 | - | 14 | CASRTSGSPYEQYF
TRBJ2-2 | TRBV20-1 | - | 15 | CSARIAGGVAGELFF